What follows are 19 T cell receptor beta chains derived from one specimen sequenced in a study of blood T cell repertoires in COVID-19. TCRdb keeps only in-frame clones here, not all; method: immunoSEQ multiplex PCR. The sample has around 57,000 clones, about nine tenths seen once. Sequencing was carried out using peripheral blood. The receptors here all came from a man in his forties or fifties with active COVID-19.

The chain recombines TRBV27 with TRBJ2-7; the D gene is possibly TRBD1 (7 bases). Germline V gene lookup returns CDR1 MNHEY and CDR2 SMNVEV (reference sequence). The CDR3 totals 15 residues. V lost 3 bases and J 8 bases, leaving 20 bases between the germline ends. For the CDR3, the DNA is TGTGCCAGCAGTTTGCTCCCCCAGGGGGGTGGAAAGCAGTACTTC. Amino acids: CASSLLPQGGGKQYF.

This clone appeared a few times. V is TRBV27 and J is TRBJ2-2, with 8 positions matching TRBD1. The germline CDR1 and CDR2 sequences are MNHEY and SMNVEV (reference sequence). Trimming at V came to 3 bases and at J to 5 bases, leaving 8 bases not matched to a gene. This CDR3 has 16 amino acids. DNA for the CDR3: TGTGCCAGCAGTTTCGACAGGGGTCGGGGGACCGGGGAGCTGTTTTTT. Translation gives CASSFDRGRGTGELFF.

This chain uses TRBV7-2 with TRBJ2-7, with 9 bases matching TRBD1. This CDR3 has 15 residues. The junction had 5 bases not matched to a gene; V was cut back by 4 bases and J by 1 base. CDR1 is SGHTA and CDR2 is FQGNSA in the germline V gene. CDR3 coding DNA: TGTGCCAGCAGCTCACGGACAGGGGTGTCCTACGAGCAGTACTTC. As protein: CASSSRTGVSYEQYF.

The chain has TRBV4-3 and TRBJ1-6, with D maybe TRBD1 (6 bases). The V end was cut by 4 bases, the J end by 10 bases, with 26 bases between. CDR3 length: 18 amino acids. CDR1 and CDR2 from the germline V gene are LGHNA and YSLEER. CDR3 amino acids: CASSRITPEQGLLSPLHF. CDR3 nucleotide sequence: TGCGCCAGCAGCCGTATCACCCCGGAACAGGGATTATTGTCACCCCTCCACTTT.

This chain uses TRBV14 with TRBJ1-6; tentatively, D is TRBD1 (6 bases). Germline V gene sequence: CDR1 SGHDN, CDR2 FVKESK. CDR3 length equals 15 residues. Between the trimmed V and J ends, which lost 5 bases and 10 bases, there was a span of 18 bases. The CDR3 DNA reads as TGTGCCAGCAGCATTCAAACAGGGAGCGGATCACCCCTCCACTTT. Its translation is CASSIQTGSGSPLHF.

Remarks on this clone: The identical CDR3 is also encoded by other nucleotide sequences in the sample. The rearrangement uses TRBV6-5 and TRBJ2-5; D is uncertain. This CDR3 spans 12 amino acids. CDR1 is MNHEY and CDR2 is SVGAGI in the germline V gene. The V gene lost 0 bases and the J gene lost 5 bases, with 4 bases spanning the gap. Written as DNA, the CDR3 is TGTGCCAGCAGTTACTCTCGGGAGACCCAGTACTTC. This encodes CASSYSRETQYF.

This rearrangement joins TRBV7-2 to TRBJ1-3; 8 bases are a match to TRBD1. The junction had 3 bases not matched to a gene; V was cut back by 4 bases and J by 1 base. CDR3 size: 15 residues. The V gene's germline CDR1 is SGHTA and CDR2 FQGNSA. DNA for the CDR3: TGTGCCAGCAGCTCCGACAGGGGATCTGGAAACACCATATATTTT. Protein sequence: CASSSDRGSGNTIYF.

The CDR3 loop is CASSDYGTASTDTQYF. CDR3 DNA: TGTGCCAGCAGTGACTACGGGACAGCTAGCACAGATACGCAGTATTTT. The chain is built from TRBV6-4 and TRBJ2-3; TRBD1 matches at 7 bases. The V gene's germline CDR1 is MRHNA and CDR2 SNTAGT. V lost 1 base, J lost 0 bases, and 4 bases stayed unmatched. This CDR3 comprises 16 residues.

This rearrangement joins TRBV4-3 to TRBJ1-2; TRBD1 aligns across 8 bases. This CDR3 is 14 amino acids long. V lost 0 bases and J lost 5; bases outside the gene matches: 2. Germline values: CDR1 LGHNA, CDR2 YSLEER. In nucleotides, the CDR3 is TGCGCCAGCAGCCAAGACAGGGGGCTGTATGGCTACACCTTC. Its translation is CASSQDRGLYGYTF.

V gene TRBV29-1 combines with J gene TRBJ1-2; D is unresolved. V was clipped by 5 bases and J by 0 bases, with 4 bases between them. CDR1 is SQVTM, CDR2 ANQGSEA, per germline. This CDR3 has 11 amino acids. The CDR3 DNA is TGCAGCGTTCGAGCTAACTATGGCTACACCTTC. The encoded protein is CSVRANYGYTF.

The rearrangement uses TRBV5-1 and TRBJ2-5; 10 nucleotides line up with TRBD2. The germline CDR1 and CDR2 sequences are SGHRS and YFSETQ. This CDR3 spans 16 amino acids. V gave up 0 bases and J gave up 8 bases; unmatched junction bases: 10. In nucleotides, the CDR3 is TGCGCCAGCAGCTTGGTGGCCAGCGGGGGGGCTGGAACCCAGTACTTC. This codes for CASSLVASGGAGTQYF.

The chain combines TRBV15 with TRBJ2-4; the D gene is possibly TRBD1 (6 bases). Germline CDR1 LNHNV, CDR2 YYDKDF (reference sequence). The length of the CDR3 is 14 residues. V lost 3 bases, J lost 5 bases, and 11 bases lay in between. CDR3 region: CATSRGQSENIQYF. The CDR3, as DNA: TGTGCCACCAGCAGGGGACAATCCGAAAACATTCAGTACTTC.

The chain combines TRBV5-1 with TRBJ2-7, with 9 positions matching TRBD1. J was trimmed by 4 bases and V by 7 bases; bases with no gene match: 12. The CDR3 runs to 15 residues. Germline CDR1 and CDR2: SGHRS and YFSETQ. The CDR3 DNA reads TGCGCCAGCGCCCCGCCGGGACAGGGAGGATACGAGCAGTACTTC. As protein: CASAPPGQGGYEQYF.

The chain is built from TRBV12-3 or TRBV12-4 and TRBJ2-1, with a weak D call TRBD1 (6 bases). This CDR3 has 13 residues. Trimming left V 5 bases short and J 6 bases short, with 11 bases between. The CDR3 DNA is TGTGCCAGCAGTGTGACAGGACCCAATGAGCAGTTCTTC. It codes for CASSVTGPNEQFF.

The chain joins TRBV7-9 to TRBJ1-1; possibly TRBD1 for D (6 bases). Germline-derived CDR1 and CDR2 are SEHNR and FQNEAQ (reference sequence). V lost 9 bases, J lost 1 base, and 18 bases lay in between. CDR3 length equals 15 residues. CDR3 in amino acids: CASLPGHLPNTEAFF. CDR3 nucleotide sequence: TGTGCCAGTTTACCGGGACACCTACCGAACACTGAAGCTTTCTTT.

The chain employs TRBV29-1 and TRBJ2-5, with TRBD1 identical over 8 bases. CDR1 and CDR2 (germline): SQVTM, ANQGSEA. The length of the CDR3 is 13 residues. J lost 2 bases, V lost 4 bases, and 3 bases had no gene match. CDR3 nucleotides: TGCAGCGTTGGCAACAGGGGGCAAGAGACCCAGTACTTC. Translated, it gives CSVGNRGQETQYF.

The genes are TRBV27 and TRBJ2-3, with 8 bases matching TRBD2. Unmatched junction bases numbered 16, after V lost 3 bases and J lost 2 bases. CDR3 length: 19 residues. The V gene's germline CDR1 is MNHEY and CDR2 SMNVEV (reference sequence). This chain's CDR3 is CASSFFVRTPTSATDTQYF. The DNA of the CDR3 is TGTGCCAGCAGTTTTTTTGTCAGGACTCCGACTAGCGCCACAGATACGCAGTATTTT.

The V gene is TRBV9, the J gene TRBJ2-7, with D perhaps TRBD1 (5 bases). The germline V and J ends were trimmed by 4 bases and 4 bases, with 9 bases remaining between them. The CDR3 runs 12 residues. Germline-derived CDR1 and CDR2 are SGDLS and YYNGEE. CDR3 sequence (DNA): TGTGCCAGCAGCCCTGACAGTTACGAGCAGTACTTC. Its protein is CASSPDSYEQYF.

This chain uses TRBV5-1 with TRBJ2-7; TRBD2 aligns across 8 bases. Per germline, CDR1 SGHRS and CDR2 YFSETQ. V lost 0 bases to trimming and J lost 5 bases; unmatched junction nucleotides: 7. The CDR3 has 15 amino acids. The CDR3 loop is CASSLGDGRVHEQYF. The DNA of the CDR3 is TGCGCCAGCAGCTTGGGAGACGGGAGGGTCCACGAGCAGTACTTC.